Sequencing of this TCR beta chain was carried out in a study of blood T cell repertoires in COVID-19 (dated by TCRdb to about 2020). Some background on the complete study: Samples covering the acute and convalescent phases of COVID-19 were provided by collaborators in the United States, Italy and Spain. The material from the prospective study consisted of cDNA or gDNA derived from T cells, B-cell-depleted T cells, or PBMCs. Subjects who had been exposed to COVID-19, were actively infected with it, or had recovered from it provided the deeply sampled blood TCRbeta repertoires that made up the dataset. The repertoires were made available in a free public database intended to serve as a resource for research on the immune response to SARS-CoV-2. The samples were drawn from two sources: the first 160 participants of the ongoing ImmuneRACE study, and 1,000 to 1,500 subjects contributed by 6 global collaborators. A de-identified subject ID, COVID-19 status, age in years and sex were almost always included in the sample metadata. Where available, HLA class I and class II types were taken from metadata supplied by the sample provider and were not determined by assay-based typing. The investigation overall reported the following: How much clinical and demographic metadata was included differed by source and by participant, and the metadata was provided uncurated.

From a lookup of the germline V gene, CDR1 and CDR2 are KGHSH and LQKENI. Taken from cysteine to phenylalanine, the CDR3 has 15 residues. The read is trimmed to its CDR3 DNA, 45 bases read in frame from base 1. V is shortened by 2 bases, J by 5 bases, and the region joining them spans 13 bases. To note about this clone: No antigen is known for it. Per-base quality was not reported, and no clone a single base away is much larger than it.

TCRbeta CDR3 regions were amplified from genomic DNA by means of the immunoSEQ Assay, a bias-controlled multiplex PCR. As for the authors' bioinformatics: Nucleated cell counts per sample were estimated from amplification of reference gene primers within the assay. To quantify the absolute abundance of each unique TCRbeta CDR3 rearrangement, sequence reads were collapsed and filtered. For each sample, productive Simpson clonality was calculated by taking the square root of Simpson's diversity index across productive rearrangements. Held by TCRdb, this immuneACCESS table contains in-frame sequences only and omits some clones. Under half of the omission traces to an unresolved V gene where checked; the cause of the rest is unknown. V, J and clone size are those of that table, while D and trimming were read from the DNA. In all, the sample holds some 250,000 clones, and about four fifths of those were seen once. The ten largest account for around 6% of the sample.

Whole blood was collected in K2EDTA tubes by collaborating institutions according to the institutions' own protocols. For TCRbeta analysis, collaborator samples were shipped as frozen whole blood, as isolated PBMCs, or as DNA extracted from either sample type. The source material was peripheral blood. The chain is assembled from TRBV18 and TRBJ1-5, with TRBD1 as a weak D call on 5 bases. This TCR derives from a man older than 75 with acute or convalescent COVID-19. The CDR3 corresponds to CASSPFQAGHQPQHF. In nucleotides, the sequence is TGTGCCAGCTCACCATTTCAGGCAGGGCATCAGCCCCAGCATTTT.